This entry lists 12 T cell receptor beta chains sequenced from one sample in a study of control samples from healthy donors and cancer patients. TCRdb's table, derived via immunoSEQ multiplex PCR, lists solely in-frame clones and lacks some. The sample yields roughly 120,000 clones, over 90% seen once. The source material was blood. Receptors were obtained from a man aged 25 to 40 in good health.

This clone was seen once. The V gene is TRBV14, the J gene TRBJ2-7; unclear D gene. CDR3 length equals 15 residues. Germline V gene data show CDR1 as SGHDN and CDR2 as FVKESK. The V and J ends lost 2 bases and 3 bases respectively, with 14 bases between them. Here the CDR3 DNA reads TGTGCCAGCAGCCAAACGGATAAGGTCGGCTACGAGCAGTACTTC. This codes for CASSQTDKVGYEQYF.

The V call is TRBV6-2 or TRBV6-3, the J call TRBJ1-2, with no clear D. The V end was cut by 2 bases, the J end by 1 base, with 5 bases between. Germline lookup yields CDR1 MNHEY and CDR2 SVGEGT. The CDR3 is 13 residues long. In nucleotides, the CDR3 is TGTGCCAGCAGTTACCACAGTAACTATGGCTACACCTTC. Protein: CASSYHSNYGYTF.

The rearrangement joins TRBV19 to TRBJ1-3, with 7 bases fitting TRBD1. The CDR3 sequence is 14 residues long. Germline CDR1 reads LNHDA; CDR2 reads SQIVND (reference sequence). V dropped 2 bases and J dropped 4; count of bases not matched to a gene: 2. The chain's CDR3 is CASSIRGRGNTIYF. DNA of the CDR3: TGTGCCAGTAGTATAAGGGGGCGCGGAAACACCATATATTTT. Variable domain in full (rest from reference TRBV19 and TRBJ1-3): DGGITQSPKYLFRKEGQNVTLSCEQNLNHDAMYWYRQDPGQGLRLIYYSQIVNDFQKGDIAEGYSVSREKKESFPLTVTSAQKNPTAFYLCASSIRGRGNTIYFGEGSWLTVV.

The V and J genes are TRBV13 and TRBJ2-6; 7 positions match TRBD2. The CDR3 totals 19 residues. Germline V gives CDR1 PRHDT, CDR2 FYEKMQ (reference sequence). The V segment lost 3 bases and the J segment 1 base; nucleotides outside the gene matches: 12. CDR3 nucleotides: TGTGCCAGCAGCTTTACCCTTGGGAGGGGAAGTTCTGGGGCCAACGTCCTGACTTTC. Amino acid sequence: CASSFTLGRGSSGANVLTF.

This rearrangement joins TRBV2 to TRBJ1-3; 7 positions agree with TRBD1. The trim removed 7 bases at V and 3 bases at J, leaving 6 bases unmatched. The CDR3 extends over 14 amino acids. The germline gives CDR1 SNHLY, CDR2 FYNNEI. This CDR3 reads CASTETGYGNTIYF. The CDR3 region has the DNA TGTGCCAGCACCGAGACAGGGTATGGAAACACCATATATTTT.

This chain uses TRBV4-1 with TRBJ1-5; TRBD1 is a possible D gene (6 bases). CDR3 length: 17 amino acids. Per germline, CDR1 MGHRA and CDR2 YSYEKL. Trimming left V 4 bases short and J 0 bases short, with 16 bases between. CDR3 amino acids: CASSPEGGSSSNQPQHF. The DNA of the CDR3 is TGCGCCAGCAGCCCCGAGGGGGGTTCGTCTAGCAATCAGCCCCAGCATTTT.

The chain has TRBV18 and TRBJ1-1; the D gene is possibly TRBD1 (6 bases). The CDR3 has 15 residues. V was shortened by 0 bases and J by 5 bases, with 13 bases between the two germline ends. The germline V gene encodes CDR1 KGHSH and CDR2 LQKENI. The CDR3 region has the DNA TGTGCCAGCTCACCACCGGTGGGAGGGGGGACTGAAGCTTTCTTT. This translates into CASSPPVGGGTEAFF.

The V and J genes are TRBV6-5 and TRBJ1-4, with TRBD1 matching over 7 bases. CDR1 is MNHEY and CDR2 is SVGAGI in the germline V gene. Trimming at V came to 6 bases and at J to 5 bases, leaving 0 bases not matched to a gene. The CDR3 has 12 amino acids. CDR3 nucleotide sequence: TGTGCCAGCAGGACAGGGAATGAAAAACTGTTTTTT. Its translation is CASRTGNEKLFF.

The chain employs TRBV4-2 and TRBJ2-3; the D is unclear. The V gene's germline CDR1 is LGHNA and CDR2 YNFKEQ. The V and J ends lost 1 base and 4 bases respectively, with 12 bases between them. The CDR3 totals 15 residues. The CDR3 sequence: CASSQGGQSADTQYF. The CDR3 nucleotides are TGTGCCAGCAGCCAAGGCGGTCAATCGGCAGATACGCAGTATTTT.

In DNA, the CDR3 is TGTGCCAGCAGCCAAGAACCAGGGCGGGGTGTGACTTTC. The encoded protein is CASSQEPGRGVTF. This chain uses TRBV14 with TRBJ2-6; tentative D call: TRBD2 (6 bases). Trimming left V 0 bases short and J 17 bases short, with 14 bases between. CDR3 length equals 13 residues. Per germline, CDR1 SGHDN and CDR2 FVKESK.

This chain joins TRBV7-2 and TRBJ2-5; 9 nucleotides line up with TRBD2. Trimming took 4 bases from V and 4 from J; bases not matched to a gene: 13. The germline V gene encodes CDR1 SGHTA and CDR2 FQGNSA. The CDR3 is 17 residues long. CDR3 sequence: CASSWRGRGGALETQYF. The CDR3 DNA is TGTGCCAGCAGCTGGCGCGGTCGCGGGGGGGCATTAGAGACCCAGTACTTC. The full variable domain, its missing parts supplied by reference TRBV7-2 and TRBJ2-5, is GAGVSQSPSNKVTEKGKDVELRCDPISGHTALYWYRQSLGQGLEFLIYFQGNSAPDKSGLPSDRFSAERTGGSVSTLTIQRTQQEDSAVYLCASSWRGRGGALETQYFGPGTRLLVL.

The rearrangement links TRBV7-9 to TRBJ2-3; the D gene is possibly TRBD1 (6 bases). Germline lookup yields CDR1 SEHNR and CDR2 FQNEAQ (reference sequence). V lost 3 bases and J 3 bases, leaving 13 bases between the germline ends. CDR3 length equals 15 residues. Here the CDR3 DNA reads TGTGCCAGCAGCTTGGTGGCAGGGGCGACAGATACGCAGTATTTT. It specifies CASSLVAGATDTQYF.